A selection of T cell receptor beta chains follows, all from one sample in a study of OX40 agonist ivuxolimab in advanced cancers. Profiled with immunoSEQ multiplex PCR; TCRdb holds only in-frame clones, not every one. The sample yields roughly 14,000 clones, roughly 80% seen once. Sample: CD4+ or CD8+ T cells sorted from blood, taken in a trial of the OX40 agonist ivuxolimab. The receptors come from an adult with an advanced solid tumor such as melanoma, head and neck, liver or kidney cancer. Each CDR3 is given with its conserved first and last residue. The order of the fields is clone size, V gene, J gene, D gene, CDR3 DNA, CDR3 protein. A D gene is named only where the DNA matches it firmly. Where a row states a size, it is once, few, many or the class of an expanded clone; other rows omit it.

>NA|TRBV29-1|TRBJ2-2|NA
TGCAGCGTTGAGGGACGGCCTGGGTCCGGGGAGCTGTTTTTT
CSVEGRPGSGELFF
>NA|TRBV28|TRBJ2-2|NA
TGTGCCAGCAGTTTTCGGGCTTCCAGGGGCGGGGAGCTGTTTTTT
CASSFRASRGGELFF
>large|TRBV15|TRBJ1-4|NA
TGTGCCACCAGCAGGTGGGGCGGGGAAAAACTGTTTTTT
CATSRWGGEKLFF
>NA|TRBV4-1|TRBJ2-5|TRBD2
TGCGCCAGCAGCCCGGGTCGCCTAGCGGGAGGGCTAGAGACCCAGTACTTC
CASSPGRLAGGLETQYF
>once|TRBV10-3|TRBJ2-7|NA
TGTGCCATCTCCGACAGAACCTCCTACGAGCAGTACTTC
CAISDRTSYEQYF
>NA|TRBV4-2|TRBJ2-7|TRBD1
TGTGCCAGCAGCCTCGACCAGGGGGCTGTGGAGCAGTACTTC
CASSLDQGAVEQYF
>NA|TRBV6-5|TRBJ1-2|NA
TGTGCCAGCTCCTCTCTTGGAGGCTACACCTTC
CASSSLGGYTF
>NA|TRBV7-7|TRBJ2-1|TRBD2
TGTGCCAGCAGCTTCGGCTGGCGGGGGGGTGACAATGAGCAGTTCTTC
CASSFGWRGGDNEQFF
>NA|TRBV2|TRBJ1-5|NA
TGTGCCAGCAGTGAACCGGGATTGGGTAACCAGCCCCAGCATTTT
CASSEPGLGNQPQHF
>medium-sized|TRBV18|TRBJ2-7|NA
TGTGCCAGCTCACCACCTACGGGTTACGAGCAGTACTTC
CASSPPTGYEQYF
>once|TRBV4-2|TRBJ1-2|TRBD1
TGTGCCAGCAGCGACGTTACCGGGACAGGGTACTATGGCTACACCTTC
CASSDVTGTGYYGYTF
>NA|TRBV7-9|TRBJ1-2|NA
TGTGCCAGCAGCTTGACCGGACCGAACTATGGCTACACCTTC
CASSLTGPNYGYTF
>NA|TRBV4-2|TRBJ2-3|TRBD2
TGTGCCAGCAGCCAAGTTGATAGCGGGGCTAGCACAGATACGCAGTATTTT
CASSQVDSGASTDTQYF
>NA|TRBV11-2|TRBJ2-1|NA
TGTGCCAGCAGCTTAGAATTCGACTCGCTAGTTGAGCAGTTCTTC
CASSLEFDSLVEQFF